This TCR beta chain originates from a study of T-cell reconstitution after alpha-beta-depleted transplantation in children. Preparation of the TCRbeta library was carried out with unique molecular identifiers. TCRdb recomputed calls from the PCR reads with MiXCR, one row per CDR3 protein. The sample consists of fewer than 1 million distinct CDR3 sequences, roughly 15% of them appearing once. Germline V gene data show CDR1 as SQVTM and CDR2 as ANQGSEA. The CDR3 loop spans 14 amino acids. V lost 0 bases to trimming and J lost 9 bases; unmatched junction nucleotides: 11. This clonotype was recorded a few times.

Sample: PBMCs, mostly from graft donor cells, taken 360 days after TCRalphabeta/CD19-depleted stem cell transplant. This sequence joins TRBV29-1 and TRBJ2-7; 7 bases are a match to TRBD1. This sequence was found in a male patient aged 10 to 17 who had a stem cell transplant for acute lymphoblastic leukemia, so the T cells may come from the graft donor. The CDR3 protein is CSVEEERQGLVQYF. The CDR3 nucleotides read TGCAGCGTTGAAGAGGAGCGACAGGGTTTGGTGCAGTACTTC.